This TCR beta chain was obtained from a study of cytomegalovirus exposure and HLA in healthy donors. The PCR had 60 Vbeta and 13 Jbeta primers. Here immunoSEQ multiplex PCR was the method, and the copy in TCRdb shows in-frame clones only, minus some. The data contain more than 150,000 clones, about 86% of them singletons. CDR3 length equals 12 residues. Per germline, CDR1 MNHEY and CDR2 SVGAGI. V was pared by 6 bases and J by 6 bases, with 12 bases between. Study-wide results and limits: Among immune exposure information, only CMV serostatus was available. More clonal expansion characterized HLA-associated TCR beta chains than equally common others in a later analysis.

Note on this clone: Its antigen is unknown.

The origin of this receptor is a woman under 30 in good health and CMV-seropositive. V is TRBV6-5 and J is TRBJ2-7; D possibly corresponds to TRBD2 (5 bases). Sequenced material: PBMCs. DNA for the CDR3: TGTGCCAGCAGCCGGGGTGCAAGCGAGCAGTACTTC. Translating gives CASSRGASEQYF.